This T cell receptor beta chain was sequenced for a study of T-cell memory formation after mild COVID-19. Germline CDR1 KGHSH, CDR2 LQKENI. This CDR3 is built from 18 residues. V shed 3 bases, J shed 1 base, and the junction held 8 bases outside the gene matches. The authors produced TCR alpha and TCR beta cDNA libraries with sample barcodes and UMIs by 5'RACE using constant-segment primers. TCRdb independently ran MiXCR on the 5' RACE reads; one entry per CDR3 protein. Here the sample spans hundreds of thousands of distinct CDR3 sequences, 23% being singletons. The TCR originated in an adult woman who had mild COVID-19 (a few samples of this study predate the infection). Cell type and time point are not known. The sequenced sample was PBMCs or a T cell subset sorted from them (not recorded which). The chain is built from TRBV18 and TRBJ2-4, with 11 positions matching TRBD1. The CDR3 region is CASSPGTGGSEAKNIQYF. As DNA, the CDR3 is TGTGCCAGCTCACCCGGGACAGGGGGATCGGAGGCCAAAAACATTCAGTACTTC.